Listed here are 27 T cell receptor beta chains from one sample, sequenced in a study of blood T cell repertoires in COVID-19. TCRdb keeps only in-frame clones here, not all; method: immunoSEQ multiplex PCR. The sample lists 30,000 or so clones, 80% to 90% seen once, with 16% in the top ten. The specimen was peripheral blood. The receptors originated from an older man with acute or convalescent COVID-19.

This chain links TRBV5-6 with TRBJ1-4; D is perhaps TRBD1 (5 bases). Germline V gene data show CDR1 as SGHDT and CDR2 as YYEEEE. This CDR3 has 14 amino acids. Trimming cost V 0 bases and J 6 bases, with 9 bases left between them. CDR3 loop: CASSLGQSDEKLFF. The DNA of the CDR3 is TGTGCCAGCAGCTTGGGACAGTCCGATGAAAAACTGTTTTTT.

The chain links TRBV5-6 to TRBJ2-7, with TRBD1 matching 12 bases. Germline lookup yields CDR1 SGHDT and CDR2 YYEEEE. V trimming: 1 base; J trimming: 3 bases; junction bases outside the gene matches: 5. The CDR3 contains 16 residues. CDR3 loop: CASSLRGTGGGYEQYF. The CDR3 bases are TGTGCCAGCAGCTTGCGCGGGACAGGGGGCGGCTACGAGCAGTACTTC. The variable domain in full, completed from reference TRBV5-6 and TRBJ2-7, reads DAGVTQSPTHLIKTRGQQVTLRCSPKSGHDTVSWYQQALGQGPQFIFQYYEEEERQRGNFPDRFSGHQFPNYSSELNVNALLLGDSALYLCASSLRGTGGGYEQYFGPGTRLTVT.

This chain links TRBV15 with TRBJ2-1; D perhaps matches TRBD2 (6 bases). The germline V and J ends were trimmed by 1 base and 8 bases, with 6 bases remaining between them. This CDR3 contains 12 residues. From germline, CDR1 is LNHNV and CDR2 YYDKDF (reference sequence). The CDR3, as DNA: TGTGCCACCAGCAGAGGGGGGGATGAGCAGTTCTTC. Its protein product is CATSRGGDEQFF.

The chain employs TRBV7-2 and TRBJ1-2, with 10 bases matching TRBD1. This CDR3 is built from 17 residues. Trimming cost V 5 bases and J 3 bases; bases outside gene matches: 12. Per the germline V gene, CDR1 is SGHTA and CDR2 is FQGNSA. DNA of the CDR3: TGTGCCAGCAGCCTAGACGGACAGGGGGGGACCTACTATGGCTACACCTTC. This encodes CASSLDGQGGTYYGYTF.

V usage is TRBV5-1 and J usage is TRBJ1-4; 7 nucleotides match TRBD1. In germline, CDR1 is SGHRS, CDR2 YFSETQ. The CDR3 totals 15 residues. V gave up 3 bases and J gave up 8 bases; unmatched junction bases: 10. The CDR3 region is CASSSGGGKIEKLFF. The DNA of the CDR3 is TGCGCCAGCAGCTCGGGAGGGGGCAAAATCGAAAAACTGTTTTTT.

This chain uses TRBV11-2 with TRBJ2-5; possible D gene TRBD2, 5 bases. Trimming removed 5 bases from V and 6 bases from J, with 13 bases in between. Germline values: CDR1 SGHAT, CDR2 FQNNGV. This CDR3 has 13 amino acids. Written as DNA, the CDR3 is TGTGCCAGCAGCCTTCCGGTCGGGAAGACCCAGTACTTC. The encoded protein is CASSLPVGKTQYF. Based on the CDR3 plus reference TRBV11-2 and TRBJ2-5, the full variable domain is EAGVAQSPRYKIIEKRQSVAFWCNPISGHATLYWYQQILGQGPKLLIQFQNNGVVDDSQLPKDRFSAERLKGVDSTLKIQPAKLEDSAVYLCASSLPVGKTQYFGPGTRLLVL.

The chain carries TRBV10-1 and TRBJ2-2; TRBD2 agrees at 10 bases. After removal of 5 bases from V and 1 base from J, the junction contained 13 bases not matched to a gene. CDR1 and CDR2 from the germline V gene are WNHNN and SYGVQD (reference sequence). The CDR3 runs 19 residues. The CDR3, as DNA: TGCGCCAGCAGTCCACTAGGCGCTAGCGGGGGCCTGAACACCGGGGAGCTGTTTTTT. Translating gives CASSPLGASGGLNTGELFF.

The V gene is TRBV5-5, the J gene TRBJ1-5; D remains unclear. V was pared by 1 base and J by 6 bases, with 11 bases between. The CDR3 covers 14 residues. The germline CDR1 and CDR2 sequences are SGHKS and YYEKEE (reference sequence). The CDR3 nucleotides are TGTGCCAGCAGCTTGTGGGGAGAGGTTCAGCCCCAGCATTTT. This translates into CASSLWGEVQPQHF.

This rearrangement joins TRBV7-3 to TRBJ2-2, with 7 bases lining up with TRBD1. CDR3 length: 16 residues. V shed 1 base, J shed 1 base, and the junction held 3 bases outside the gene matches. Looked up from germline, CDR1 is SGHTA and CDR2 is FQGTGA. Here the CDR3 DNA reads TGTGCCAGCAGCTTAAGAAGGGGGCAGAACACCGGGGAGCTGTTTTTT. It is translated as CASSLRRGQNTGELFF.

The chain is built from TRBV3-1 (or the pseudogene TRBV3-2) and TRBJ1-1; D is possibly TRBD1 (6 bases). There are 12 residues in the CDR3. Per germline, CDR1 LGHDT and CDR2 YNNKEL (reference sequence). V was pared by 4 bases and J by 9 bases, with 12 bases between. The CDR3 DNA sequence: TGTGCCAGCAGCCTACGGGGGGCCCAAGCTTTCTTT. Translated: CASSLRGAQAFF.

In this sample, this clone turned up once. V and J are TRBV19 and TRBJ1-2; weak D call: TRBD1 (5 bases). The V and J ends lost 5 bases and 2 bases respectively, with 9 bases between them. Germline CDR1 is LNHDA and CDR2 is SQIVND (reference sequence). CDR3 length: 13 amino acids. The CDR3 coding sequence is TGTGCCAGTAGTGTGGGACTGAACTATGGCTACACCTTC. This gives the protein CASSVGLNYGYTF.

The rearrangement uses TRBV6-2 or TRBV6-3 and TRBJ1-5; D possibly corresponds to TRBD1 (6 bases). This CDR3 is 16 amino acids long. V was pared by 2 bases and J by 1 base, with 12 bases between. Germline CDR1 and CDR2: MNHEY and SVGEGT. CDR3 sequence (DNA): TGTGCCAGCAGTTACCCCGTGGGGGCCAGCAATCAGCCCCAGCATTTT. It translates to CASSYPVGASNQPQHF.

This CDR3 reads CASSIQGGSQNTEAFF. The CDR3, as DNA: TGCGCCAGCAGCATACAGGGAGGGAGCCAAAACACTGAAGCTTTCTTT. The rearrangement links TRBV5-1 to TRBJ1-1; weak D call: TRBD1 (6 bases). The length of the CDR3 is 16 residues. Germline V gives CDR1 SGHRS, CDR2 YFSETQ. Between the trimmed V and J ends, which lost 4 bases and 2 bases, there was a span of 18 bases.

The CDR3 here is CASSLPPGQNYGYTF. The CDR3 coding sequence is TGTGCCAGCAGTTTACCCCCCGGACAAAACTATGGCTACACCTTC. The genes are TRBV28 and TRBJ1-2; D is possibly TRBD1 (5 bases). Looked up from germline, CDR1 is MDHEN and CDR2 is SYDVKM. V lost 2 bases and J lost 2, with 12 bases in between. The CDR3 runs 15 residues.

This clone was picked up a small number of times. The V gene is TRBV19, the J gene TRBJ1-2; possibly TRBD1 for D (5 bases). The germline V gene encodes CDR1 LNHDA and CDR2 SQIVND (reference sequence). This CDR3 has 15 amino acids. V was cut by 6 bases and J by 4 bases, with 18 bases left in between. The CDR3 nucleotides read TGTGCCAGTAGGACCTCTTGGCAGGACACCTATGGCTACACCTTC. Its translation: CASRTSWQDTYGYTF.

The genes are TRBV7-3 and TRBJ2-1; 7 nucleotides match TRBD2. Trimming cost V 5 bases and J 4 bases; bases outside gene matches: 2. The CDR3 consists of 13 residues. Germline values: CDR1 SGHTA, CDR2 FQGTGA. This CDR3 reads CASSQREYNEQFF. DNA of the CDR3: TGTGCCAGCAGCCAGCGGGAATACAATGAGCAGTTCTTC. The variable domain in full, completed from reference TRBV7-3 and TRBJ2-1, reads GAGVSQTPSNKVTEKGKYVELRCDPISGHTALYWYRQSLGQGPEFLIYFQGTGAADDSGLPNDRFFAVRPEGSVSTLKIQRTERGDSAVYLCASSQREYNEQFFGPGTRLTVL.

The CDR3 sequence is CASSIGQGYYRGDQTNEQFF. The DNA of the CDR3 is TGTGCCAGTAGTATAGGGCAGGGATACTACCGCGGGGACCAGACCAATGAGCAGTTCTTC. V and J are TRBV19 and TRBJ2-1; TRBD2 is a possible D gene (6 bases). This CDR3 region has 20 residues. Trimming cost V 1 base and J 6 bases, with 28 bases left between them. Germline lookup yields CDR1 LNHDA and CDR2 SQIVND (reference sequence).

The genes are TRBV5-6 and TRBJ2-3, with 11 bases that match TRBD2. This CDR3 contains 19 residues. V trimming: 1 base; J trimming: 3 bases; junction bases outside the gene matches: 13. Germline lookup yields CDR1 SGHDT and CDR2 YYEEEE. The CDR3 DNA sequence: TGTGCCAGCAGCTTGTTGGCTAGCGGGGGGCTGCTGGTAACAGATACGCAGTATTTT. Amino acid sequence: CASSLLASGGLLVTDTQYF.

The rearrangement links TRBV7-8 to TRBJ1-4; 7 positions agree with TRBD1. The CDR3 contains 14 residues. V shed 1 base and J 10 bases; nucleotides not matched to a gene: 6. Germline loops: CDR1 SGHVS, CDR2 FQNEAQ. The CDR3 nucleotides are TGTGCCAGCAGCTTAGGGCAGGGGGTCGTAAAACTGTTTTTT. Translated, it gives CASSLGQGVVKLFF.

The gene calls are TRBV27 and TRBJ2-2; 7 nucleotides agree with TRBD2. The CDR3 runs to 12 residues. Germline CDR1 is MNHEY and CDR2 is SMNVEV (reference sequence). The trim removed 6 bases at V and 13 bases at J, leaving 8 bases unmatched. The DNA for the CDR3 is TGTGCCAGCAGCCGGGGAGGGGAGGGGCTGTTTTTT. Translated, it gives CASSRGGEGLFF.

The chain employs TRBV25-1 and TRBJ1-2, with D uncertain. V lost 2 bases and J 6 bases, leaving 13 bases between the germline ends. Germline V gene data show CDR1 as MGHDK and CDR2 as SYGVNS. The CDR3 runs 14 residues. The CDR3: CASSENGVGDGYTF. The CDR3 DNA reads as TGTGCCAGCAGTGAAAATGGGGTCGGGGATGGCTACACCTTC.

This clone was found once. The CDR3 coding sequence is TGTGCCAGCAGAGGGACAGGGGGCACGAACACCGGGGAGCTGTTTTTT. Protein: CASRGTGGTNTGELFF. The chain recombines TRBV2 with TRBJ2-2, with 12 bases aligning to TRBD1. The CDR3 runs 16 residues. The V and J ends lost 6 bases and 0 bases, in that order; junction bases with no gene match: 2. Germline V gene sequence: CDR1 SNHLY, CDR2 FYNNEI.

The chain links TRBV5-1 to TRBJ2-1; 11 bases fit TRBD2. Germline CDR1 and CDR2: SGHRS and YFSETQ. V was clipped by 0 bases and J by 6 bases; unmatched bases: 5. This CDR3 comprises 16 residues. The CDR3 sequence: CASSLAGTSGSNEQFF. The CDR3 DNA reads as TGCGCCAGCAGCTTGGCCGGGACTAGCGGCTCCAATGAGCAGTTCTTC.

The gene calls are TRBV15 and TRBJ1-5; 9 bases fit TRBD1. V was pared by 4 bases and J by 8 bases, with 3 bases of the junction left unmatched. CDR3 size: 13 residues. Germline loops: CDR1 LNHNV, CDR2 YYDKDF (reference sequence). The CDR3 spells CATSTGQGKPQHF. CDR3 in DNA: TGTGCCACCAGCACGGGACAGGGTAAGCCCCAGCATTTT. Full variable domain (rest looked up from reference TRBV15 and TRBJ1-5): DAMVIQNPRYQVTQFGKPVTLSCSQTLNHNVMYWYQQKSSQAPKLLFHYYDKDFNNEADTPDNFQSRRPNTSFCFLDIRSPGLGDTAMYLCATSTGQGKPQHFGDGTRLSIL.

The chain recombines TRBV4-1 with TRBJ1-3; D unclear. V lost 1 base to trimming and J lost 1 base, with 11 bases between them. Germline assignment: CDR1 MGHRA and CDR2 YSYEKL. The length of the CDR3 is 16 residues. CDR3 DNA: TGCGCCAGCAGCCAAGGAGAGGGAAGGTCTGGAAACACCATATATTTT. It translates to CASSQGEGRSGNTIYF.

This chain links TRBV6-5 with TRBJ1-5; maybe TRBD1 (6 bases). Trimming took off 6 bases at V and 11 bases at J, with 23 bases between the two ends. CDR1 and CDR2 from the germline V gene are MNHEY and SVGAGI. CDR3 length: 15 residues. The CDR3 DNA is TGTGCCAGCAGCCCCAGGGGCCCCGGATCATTGACCCAGCATTTT. Encoded protein: CASSPRGPGSLTQHF.

The chain links TRBV5-4 to TRBJ2-7; D is unclear. V lost 0 bases and J lost 9, with 13 bases in between. The V gene's germline CDR1 is SGHNT and CDR2 YYREEE (reference sequence). This CDR3 has 13 residues. This chain's CDR3 is CASSLGPGVVQYF. The CDR3 DNA reads as TGTGCCAGCAGCTTGGGTCCGGGTGTTGTGCAGTACTTC.